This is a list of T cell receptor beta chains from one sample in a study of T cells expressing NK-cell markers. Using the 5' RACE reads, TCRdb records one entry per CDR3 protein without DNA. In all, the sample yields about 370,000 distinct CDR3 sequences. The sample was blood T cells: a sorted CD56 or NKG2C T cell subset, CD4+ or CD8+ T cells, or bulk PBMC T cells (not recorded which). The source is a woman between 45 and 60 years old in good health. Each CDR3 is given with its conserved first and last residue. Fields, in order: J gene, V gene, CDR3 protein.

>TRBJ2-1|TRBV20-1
CSASGLNNEQFF
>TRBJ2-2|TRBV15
CATSRDFAGLANTGELFF
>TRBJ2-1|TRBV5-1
CASRAGEGNEQFF
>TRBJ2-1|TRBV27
CASSQGLADYNEQFF
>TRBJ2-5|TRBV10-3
CAINPGTSGSWETQYF
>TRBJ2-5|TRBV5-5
CASSLDVRDRVTQETQYF
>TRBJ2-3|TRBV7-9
CASSSIRSDTQYF
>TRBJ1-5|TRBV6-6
CASSHTGLGNQPQHF
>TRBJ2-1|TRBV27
CATSTNNEQFF
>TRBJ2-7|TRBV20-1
CSARRGRGAYEQYF
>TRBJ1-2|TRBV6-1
CASNPEGTGSDTF
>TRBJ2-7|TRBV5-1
CASSRSLAGDGEQYF
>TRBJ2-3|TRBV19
CASKVSQGLDTQYF
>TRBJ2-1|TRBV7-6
CASARTSGSSYNEQFF
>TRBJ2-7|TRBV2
CASSEALQGSASYEQYF
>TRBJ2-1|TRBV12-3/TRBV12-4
CASRTSGGGNEQFF
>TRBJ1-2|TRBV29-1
CSVEGGTYYGYTF
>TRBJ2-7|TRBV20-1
CSARATGPQDEQYF
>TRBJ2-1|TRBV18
CASSRSGLAEEQFF
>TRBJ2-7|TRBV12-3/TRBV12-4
CASSLVMGTSLEQYF
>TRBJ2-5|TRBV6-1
CASKFRGKETQYF
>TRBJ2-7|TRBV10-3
CAISDLLGAGSYEQYF
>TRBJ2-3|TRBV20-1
CSVRERTDTQYF
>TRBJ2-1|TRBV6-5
CASSYSALPRNNEQFF
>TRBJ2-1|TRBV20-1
CSAPPRGRNEQFF
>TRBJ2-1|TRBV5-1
CASSAGLAGNEQFF
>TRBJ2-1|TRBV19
CASSILTSGRHEQFF
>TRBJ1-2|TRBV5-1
CASSLAGSRSYGYTF
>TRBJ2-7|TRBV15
CATSRDVAAQSYEQYF
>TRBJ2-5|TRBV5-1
CASSDGTSGVETQYF
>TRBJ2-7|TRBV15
CATSKWDLQVYEQYF
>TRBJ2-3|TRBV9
CASSVEGRLAGVSDTQYF
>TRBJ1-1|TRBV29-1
CSAAPDGPEAFF
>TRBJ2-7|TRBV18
CASSPLRTDYEQYF
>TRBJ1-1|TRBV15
CATSRPTGETEAFF
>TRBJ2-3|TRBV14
CASSFGTSRSDTQYF
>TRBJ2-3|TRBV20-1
CSASLTSGGDTQYF
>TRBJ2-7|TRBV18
CASLPMGGGEQYF
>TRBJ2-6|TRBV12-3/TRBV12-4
CASSGGGSGKSGANVLTF
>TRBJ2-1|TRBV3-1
CASSNIVLNEQFF
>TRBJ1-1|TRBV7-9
CASSTGAMMNTEAFF
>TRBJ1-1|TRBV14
CASSQGGRGRRTEAFF
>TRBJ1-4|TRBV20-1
CSARWGIGEKLFF
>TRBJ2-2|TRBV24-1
CATSDSIQYTGGPNTGELFF
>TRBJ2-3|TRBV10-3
CATTLAEVTDTQYF
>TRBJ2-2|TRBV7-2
CASSLESGYANTGELFF
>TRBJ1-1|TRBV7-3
CASSFSTENTEAFF
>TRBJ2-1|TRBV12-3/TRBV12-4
CASSRRRASGRVYNEQFF
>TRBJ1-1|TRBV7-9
CASRYREGMNTEAFF
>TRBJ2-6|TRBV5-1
CASSSFTGVSPGANVLTF
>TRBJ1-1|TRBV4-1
CASKRGESTEAFF
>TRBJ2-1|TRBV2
CASRKPSTEEQFF
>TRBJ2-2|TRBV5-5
CASSWRSSGELFF
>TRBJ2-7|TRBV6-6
CASSVTQRAPYEQYF
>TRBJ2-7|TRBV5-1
CASSQGQSYEQYF